The 32 T cell receptor beta chains below all came from one sample that was sequenced in a study of T cells in localized non-small cell lung cancer. The assay was immunoSEQ multiplex PCR, and TCRdb's table has in-frame clones only and misses some. The top ten clones hold around 35% of a sample with around 29,000 clones, approximately 80% of them seen once. The starting material was peripheral blood, obtained before any cancer treatment. The receptors stem from a male donor aged 60 or older with stage II squamous cell lung carcinoma.

The rearrangement links TRBV30 to TRBJ2-3, with 9 bases that match TRBD1. CDR1 GTSNPN and CDR2 SVGIG come from the germline V gene (reference sequence). Germline trimming cut 0 bases from V and 3 bases from J; bases unmatched to any gene: 13. This CDR3 has 18 amino acids. The CDR3 protein is CAWSVLAPGQGSTDTQYF. CDR3 bases: TGTGCCTGGAGTGTCCTTGCCCCGGGACAGGGCTCAACAGATACGCAGTATTTT.

The chain recombines TRBV7-9 with TRBJ2-2, with D perhaps TRBD1 (5 bases). This CDR3 region has 14 residues. The V and J ends lost 5 bases and 3 bases respectively, with 10 bases between them. Germline loops: CDR1 SEHNR, CDR2 FQNEAQ (reference sequence). Here the CDR3 reads CASSRATDTGELFF. The CDR3 nucleotides read TGTGCCAGCAGCCGAGCGACAGACACCGGGGAGCTGTTTTTT.

This clone showed up just a few times. The chain employs TRBV4-1 and TRBJ1-1; D is unresolved. In germline, CDR1 is MGHRA, CDR2 YSYEKL. The CDR3 is 14 amino acids. Trimming shortened V by 0 bases and J by 4 bases, and 9 bases separated the two germline ends. The CDR3 reads CASSQEQPTTEAFF. The CDR3 bases are TGCGCCAGCAGCCAAGAACAGCCGACCACTGAAGCTTTCTTT.

This sequence joins TRBV10-1 and TRBJ2-2; 9 nucleotides align to TRBD2. CDR1 is WNHNN, CDR2 SYGVQD, per germline (reference sequence). The ends lost 4 bases at V and 2 bases at J; junction bases unmatched: 8. This CDR3 is 17 amino acids long. CDR3 amino acids: CASSGPPGLANTGELFF. In DNA, the CDR3 is TGCGCCAGCAGTGGACCTCCGGGACTAGCCAACACCGGGGAGCTGTTTTTT.

This chain connects TRBV29-1 to TRBJ1-1; maybe TRBD1 (5 bases). The V end lost 7 bases, the J end lost 4 bases, and 16 bases lay between the germline ends. Germline V gene lookup returns CDR1 SQVTM and CDR2 ANQGSEA. The CDR3 totals 13 residues. For the CDR3, the DNA is TGCAGCGCCCGCTGGGACGTATTCACTGAAGCTTTCTTT. This translates into CSARWDVFTEAFF.

This clone was counted between two and nine times. A much larger clone lies one base from this, so it may be a read error. This same CDR3 is encoded by further DNA sequences in the sample. The CDR3 DNA is TGTGCCATCAGTGAGCGGGGGGGGGCTGGGGCCAACGTCCTGACTTTC. Amino acid sequence: CAISERGGAGANVLTF. The chain recombines TRBV10-3 with TRBJ2-6, with TRBD2 matching 8 bases. This CDR3 spans 16 amino acids. CDR1 ENHRY and CDR2 SYGVKD come from the germline V gene. After removal of 2 bases from V and 2 bases from J, the junction contained 2 bases not matched to a gene.

The chain combines TRBV25-1 with TRBJ2-4; TRBD2 matches 8 bases. This CDR3 is 12 amino acids long. Looked up from germline, CDR1 is MGHDK and CDR2 is SYGVNS. V shed 0 bases, J shed 12 bases, and the junction held 1 base outside the gene matches. CDR3 region: CASSEYGGAQYF. The CDR3 coding sequence is TGTGCCAGCAGTGAATACGGGGGGGCTCAGTACTTC.

This clone was counted once. The chain employs TRBV7-9 and TRBJ2-5, with TRBD2 matching 11 bases. V shed 4 bases, J shed 5 bases, and the junction held 9 bases outside the gene matches. Germline assignment: CDR1 SEHNR and CDR2 FQNEAQ (reference sequence). This CDR3 spans 16 amino acids. This chain's CDR3 is CASSWGSGRAWETQYF. The CDR3 DNA is TGTGCCAGCAGCTGGGGTAGCGGGAGGGCCTGGGAGACCCAGTACTTC.

V usage is TRBV28 and J usage is TRBJ2-1; TRBD2 might be the D (6 bases). Trimming left V 6 bases short and J 8 bases short, with 17 bases between. This CDR3 is 14 amino acids long. Per germline, CDR1 MDHEN and CDR2 SYDVKM. CDR3 amino acids: CASSPPRGGDEQFF. The CDR3 nucleotides are TGTGCCAGCAGCCCACCACGGGGCGGGGATGAGCAGTTCTTC.

This clone was seen only a few times. The chain is built from TRBV19 and TRBJ1-5; 8 bases map to TRBD1. Per germline, CDR1 LNHDA and CDR2 SQIVND (reference sequence). This CDR3 has 15 amino acids. Trimming cost V 5 bases and J 1 base; bases outside gene matches: 4. In DNA, the CDR3 is TGTGCCAGTAGTCCCGACAGGGGAAGCAATCAGCCCCAGCATTTT. Encoded protein: CASSPDRGSNQPQHF.

In DNA, the CDR3 is TGTGCCAGCAGTTTAATCGGACTCAGGAAGACCCAGTACTTC. Translated: CASSLIGLRKTQYF. This chain joins TRBV28 and TRBJ2-5; D may be TRBD2 (5 bases). Germline V gene lookup returns CDR1 MDHEN and CDR2 SYDVKM. V was shortened by 2 bases and J by 6 bases, with 13 bases between the two germline ends. The CDR3 contains 14 residues.

V is TRBV5-6 and J is TRBJ2-3; maybe TRBD1 (6 bases). V was shortened by 4 bases and J by 6 bases, with 9 bases between the two germline ends. Germline loops: CDR1 SGHDT, CDR2 YYEEEE. This CDR3 is built from 12 residues. For the CDR3, the DNA is TGTGCCAGCAGCCCAGGGGCCGATACGCAGTATTTT. This sequence encodes CASSPGADTQYF.

The chain has TRBV7-9 and TRBJ2-1; a possible D gene is TRBD2 (6 bases). Trimming took 6 bases from V and 4 from J, leaving 16 bases between them. CDR1 is SEHNR, CDR2 FQNEAQ, per germline (reference sequence). The CDR3 is made up of 15 amino acids. The CDR3 region is CASSSLLRGYNEQFF. The CDR3 DNA reads TGTGCCAGCAGTTCTCTTCTTCGGGGGTACAATGAGCAGTTCTTC.

The V and J genes are TRBV5-1 and TRBJ2-1, with a weak D call TRBD1 (5 bases). Trimming took 5 bases from V and 3 from J, leaving 24 bases between them. CDR1 and CDR2 from the germline V gene are SGHRS and YFSETQ. This CDR3 contains 18 residues. CDR3 DNA sequence: TGCGCCAGCAGTCTGCGTGGTGCAGGGTCAGAAGGCTACAATGAGCAGTTCTTC. It specifies CASSLRGAGSEGYNEQFF.

The chain combines TRBV5-1 with TRBJ1-2; unclear D gene. V lost 0 bases to trimming and J lost 5 bases, with 8 bases between them. The CDR3 is 13 amino acids. CDR1 SGHRS and CDR2 YFSETQ come from the germline V gene. This CDR3 reads CASSLEGQYGYTF. CDR3 in DNA: TGCGCCAGCAGCTTGGAGGGTCAGTATGGCTACACCTTC.

The chain links TRBV6-5 to TRBJ1-1; no firm D call. Deletions cut 4 bases from V and 7 bases from J, with 10 bases between. The CDR3 loop spans 12 amino acids. Germline CDR1 reads MNHEY; CDR2 reads SVGAGI. The CDR3 DNA sequence: TGTGCCAGCAGTTCAGAGGTCGGTGAAGCTTTCTTT. It yields the protein CASSSEVGEAFF.

The chain uses TRBV6-5 and TRBJ2-2; 7 positions match TRBD1. Germline values: CDR1 MNHEY, CDR2 SVGAGI. The CDR3 is made up of 14 amino acids. The V gene end was trimmed by 6 bases and the J gene end by 6 bases; junction bases not matched to a gene: 7. The CDR3 coding sequence is TGTGCCAGCAGAGCAACAGGGGACCCCGGGGAGCTGTTTTTT. Translation gives CASRATGDPGELFF.

The sample holds one count of this clone. This chain connects TRBV18 to TRBJ1-1; no definite D call. Germline-derived CDR1 and CDR2 are KGHSH and LQKENI. The V and J ends lost 2 bases and 3 bases respectively, with 10 bases between them. The CDR3 extends over 14 amino acids. The chain's CDR3 is CASSPSGPDTEAFF. In nucleotides, the CDR3 is TGTGCCAGCTCACCATCAGGACCTGACACTGAAGCTTTCTTT.

This rearrangement joins TRBV13 to TRBJ1-4; D unclear. CDR3 length equals 14 residues. The germline V and J ends were trimmed by 5 bases and 7 bases, with 14 bases remaining between them. The germline gives CDR1 PRHDT, CDR2 FYEKMQ (reference sequence). The CDR3 bases are TGTGCCAGCAGCCTCCAAGGAGCTGCTGAAAAACTGTTTTTT. It translates to CASSLQGAAEKLFF.

This clone is classed as medium-sized. The CDR3 coding sequence is TGTGCCAGCAGCTTGATCGGCTCTGGAAACACCATATATTTT. As protein: CASSLIGSGNTIYF. The genes are TRBV5-5 and TRBJ1-3; D call uncertain. With 1 base removed from V and 0 bases from J, the gap between germline ends came to 5 bases. The CDR3 extends over 14 amino acids. Germline V gene data show CDR1 as SGHKS and CDR2 as YYEKEE (reference sequence).

This clone was seen a handful of times. The CDR3 DNA follows: TGTGCCAGTAGTATAGGAGACAGGGCGGGCACTGAAGCTTTCTTT. Its protein is CASSIGDRAGTEAFF. This sequence joins TRBV19 and TRBJ1-1; 7 nucleotides align to TRBD1. The CDR3 totals 15 residues. Germline trimming cut 1 base from V and 4 bases from J; bases unmatched to any gene: 6. Germline loops: CDR1 LNHDA, CDR2 SQIVND (reference sequence).

The chain employs TRBV7-2 and TRBJ2-2, with D hard to call. The CDR3 consists of 15 residues. Germline CDR1 reads SGHTA; CDR2 reads FQGNSA. The germline V and J ends were trimmed by 5 bases and 4 bases, with 14 bases remaining between them. The CDR3 loop is CASSPAPQATGELFF. In DNA form, the CDR3 reads TGTGCCAGCAGCCCTGCCCCTCAGGCCACCGGGGAGCTGTTTTTT.

The V and J genes are TRBV5-1 and TRBJ2-7; a possible D gene is TRBD1 (6 bases). Trimming stripped 4 bases from V and 1 base from J, with 15 bases between. There are 15 residues in the CDR3. CDR1 is SGHRS and CDR2 is YFSETQ in the germline V gene. The CDR3 spells CASSPAVGASYEQYF. CDR3 in DNA: TGCGCCAGCAGCCCGGCCGTGGGGGCTTCCTACGAGCAGTACTTC.

The genes are TRBV5-1 and TRBJ2-3; 7 nucleotides line up with TRBD1. Germline V lookup: CDR1 SGHRS, CDR2 YFSETQ. V dropped 1 base and J dropped 1; count of bases not matched to a gene: 3. The CDR3 is made up of 15 amino acids. The CDR3 sequence is CASSLKGGGTDTQYF. The CDR3 DNA reads as TGCGCCAGCAGCTTGAAAGGGGGCGGCACAGATACGCAGTATTTT.

The chain couples TRBV2 to TRBJ1-1, with D tentatively TRBD1 (5 bases). The CDR3 length is 12 residues. Trimming pared 6 bases from V and 6 bases from J, leaving 11 bases between. In germline, CDR1 is SNHLY, CDR2 FYNNEI. The CDR3 here is CASSIGAAEAFF. CDR3 DNA sequence: TGTGCCAGCAGCATCGGGGCGGCTGAAGCTTTCTTT.

The chain couples TRBV27 to TRBJ1-5; D call uncertain. Germline V gives CDR1 MNHEY, CDR2 SMNVEV (reference sequence). The CDR3 runs to 13 residues. V lost 6 bases, J lost 11 bases, and 17 bases lay in between. The CDR3 reads CASRPRAVAAQHF. CDR3 coding DNA: TGTGCCAGCAGACCCCGGGCCGTCGCGGCCCAGCATTTT.

Only one count was recorded for this clone. The rearrangement links TRBV10-3 to TRBJ2-2; D is possibly TRBD1 (7 bases). V lost 4 bases and J 7 bases, leaving 22 bases between the germline ends. In germline, CDR1 is ENHRY, CDR2 SYGVKD. The CDR3 runs 17 residues. The CDR3 loop is CAISVGGGASSIGELFF. CDR3 nucleotides: TGTGCCATCAGTGTCGGAGGGGGCGCAAGTTCTATCGGGGAGCTGTTTTTT.

J is TRBJ2-3 and V is TRBV5-4; D is undetermined. In germline, CDR1 is SGHNT, CDR2 YYREEE (reference sequence). This CDR3 is 15 amino acids long. Trimming took 0 bases from V and 0 from J, leaving 8 bases between them. The CDR3 nucleotides read TGTGCCAGCAGCTTGGACTGGGGAAGCACAGATACGCAGTATTTT. As protein: CASSLDWGSTDTQYF.

The V gene is TRBV9, the J gene TRBJ2-1; tentative D call: TRBD2 (6 bases). CDR1 SGDLS and CDR2 YYNGEE come from the germline V gene. CDR3 length: 16 residues. V lost 2 bases to trimming and J lost 0 bases, with 12 bases between them. This chain's CDR3 is CASSVDGGYSYNEQFF. The CDR3 region has the DNA TGTGCCAGCAGCGTCGATGGGGGGTACTCCTACAATGAGCAGTTCTTC.

The CDR3 nucleotides are TGTGCCAGCAGGTCGGGACAGATTAATTCACCCCTCCACTTT. It encodes CASRSGQINSPLHF. This chain uses TRBV7-3 with TRBJ1-6, with 7 bases fitting TRBD1. The CDR3 totals 14 residues. Germline V gene lookup returns CDR1 SGHTA and CDR2 FQGTGA. V lost 6 bases and J lost 6; bases outside the gene matches: 5.

The V and J genes are TRBV7-9 and TRBJ2-7; D is undetermined. CDR3 length: 11 residues. Germline CDR1 reads SEHNR; CDR2 reads FQNEAQ (reference sequence). Trimming shortened V by 6 bases and J by 4 bases, and 7 bases separated the two germline ends. The CDR3 reads CASSSYYEQYF. The CDR3 nucleotides are TGTGCCAGCAGTTCTTATTACGAGCAGTACTTC.

This clone has a handful of counts. The chain is built from TRBV19 and TRBJ2-6; D is possibly TRBD1 (6 bases). V was trimmed by 6 bases and J by 1 base, leaving 13 bases between them. The CDR3 sequence is 16 residues long. Germline V lookup: CDR1 LNHDA, CDR2 SQIVND (reference sequence). The CDR3 loop is CASSPQGGSGANVLTF. In DNA, the CDR3 is TGTGCCAGTAGCCCACAGGGCGGTTCTGGGGCCAACGTCCTGACTTTC.